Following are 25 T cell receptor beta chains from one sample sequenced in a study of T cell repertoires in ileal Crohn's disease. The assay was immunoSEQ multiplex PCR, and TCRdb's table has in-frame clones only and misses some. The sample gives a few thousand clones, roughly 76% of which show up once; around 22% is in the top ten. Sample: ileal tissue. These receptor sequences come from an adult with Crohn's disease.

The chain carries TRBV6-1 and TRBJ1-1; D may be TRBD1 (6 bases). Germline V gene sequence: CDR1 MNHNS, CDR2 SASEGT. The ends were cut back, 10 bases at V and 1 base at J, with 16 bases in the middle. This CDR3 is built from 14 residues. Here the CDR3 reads CATKKGQTNTEAFF. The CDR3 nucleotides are TGTGCCACCAAAAAAGGACAGACGAACACTGAAGCTTTCTTT.

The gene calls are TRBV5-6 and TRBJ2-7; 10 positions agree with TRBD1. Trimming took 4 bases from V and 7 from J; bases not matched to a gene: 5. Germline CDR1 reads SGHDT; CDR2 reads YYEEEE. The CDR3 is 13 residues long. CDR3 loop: CASSRDRGREQYF. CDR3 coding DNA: TGTGCCAGCAGCCGGGACAGGGGAAGGGAGCAGTACTTC.

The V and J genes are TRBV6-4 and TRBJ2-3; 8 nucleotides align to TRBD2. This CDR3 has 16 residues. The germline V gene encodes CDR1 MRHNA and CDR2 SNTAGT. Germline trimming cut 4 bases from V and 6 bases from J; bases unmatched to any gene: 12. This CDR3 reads CASSVSVTSGVDTQYF. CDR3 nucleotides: TGTGCCAGCAGTGTAAGTGTAACTAGCGGTGTGGATACGCAGTATTTT.

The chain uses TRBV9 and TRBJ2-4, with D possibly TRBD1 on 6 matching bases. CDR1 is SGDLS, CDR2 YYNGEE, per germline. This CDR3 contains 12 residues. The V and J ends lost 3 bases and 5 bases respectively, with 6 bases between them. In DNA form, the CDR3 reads TGTGCCAGCAGCGACAGGGAAAACATTCAGTACTTC. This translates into CASSDRENIQYF. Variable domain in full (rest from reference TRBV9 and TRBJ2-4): DSGVTQTPKHLITATGQRVTLRCSPRSGDLSVYWYQQSLDQGLQFLIQYYNGEERAKGNILERFSAQQFPDLHSELNLSSLELGDSALYFCASSDRENIQYFGAGTRLSVL.

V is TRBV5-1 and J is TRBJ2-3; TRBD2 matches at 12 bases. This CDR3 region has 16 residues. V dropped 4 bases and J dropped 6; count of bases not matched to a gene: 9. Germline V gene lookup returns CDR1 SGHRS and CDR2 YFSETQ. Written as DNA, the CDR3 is TGCGCCAGCAGCCCGGGACTAGCGGGTGCCGGGGATACGCAGTATTTT. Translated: CASSPGLAGAGDTQYF.

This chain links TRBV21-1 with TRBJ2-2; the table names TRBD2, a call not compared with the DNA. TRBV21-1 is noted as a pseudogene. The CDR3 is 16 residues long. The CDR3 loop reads CASSKESVLRTGELFF. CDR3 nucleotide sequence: TGTGCCAGCAGCAAAGAATCGGTCCTGAGGACCGGGGAGCTGTTTTTT.

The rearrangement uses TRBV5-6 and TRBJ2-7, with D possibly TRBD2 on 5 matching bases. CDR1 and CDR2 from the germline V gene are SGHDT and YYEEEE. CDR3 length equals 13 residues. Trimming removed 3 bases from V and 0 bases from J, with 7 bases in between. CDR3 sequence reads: CASSSGSSYEQYF. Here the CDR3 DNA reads TGTGCCAGCAGCTCGGGGTCCTCCTACGAGCAGTACTTC.

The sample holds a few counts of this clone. This chain's CDR3 is CSVTGTGAVQYF. The DNA of the CDR3 is TGCAGCGTTACCGGGACAGGGGCAGTGCAGTACTTC. The rearrangement links TRBV29-1 to TRBJ2-7; 10 nucleotides line up with TRBD1. The CDR3 is 12 residues long. Germline V gene sequence: CDR1 SQVTM, CDR2 ANQGSEA. With 5 bases clipped from V and 9 bases from J, the junction kept 7 bases outside the gene matches.

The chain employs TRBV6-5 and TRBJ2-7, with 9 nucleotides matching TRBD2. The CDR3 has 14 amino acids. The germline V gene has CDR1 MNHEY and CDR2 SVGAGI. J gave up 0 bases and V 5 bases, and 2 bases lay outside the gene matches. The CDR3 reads CASSRSGSSYEQYF. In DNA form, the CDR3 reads TGTGCCAGCAGTCGTAGCGGGAGCTCCTACGAGCAGTACTTC.

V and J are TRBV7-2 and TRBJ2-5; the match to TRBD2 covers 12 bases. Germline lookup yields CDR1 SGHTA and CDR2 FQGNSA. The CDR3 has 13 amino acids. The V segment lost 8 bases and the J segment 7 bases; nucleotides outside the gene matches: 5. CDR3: CASSRGLAGTQYF. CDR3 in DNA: TGTGCCAGCTCGAGGGGACTAGCGGGGACCCAGTACTTC. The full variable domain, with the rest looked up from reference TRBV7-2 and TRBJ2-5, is GAGVSQSPSNKVTEKGKDVELRCDPISGHTALYWYRQSLGQGLEFLIYFQGNSAPDKSGLPSDRFSAERTGGSVSTLTIQRTQQEDSAVYLCASSRGLAGTQYFGPGTRLLVL.

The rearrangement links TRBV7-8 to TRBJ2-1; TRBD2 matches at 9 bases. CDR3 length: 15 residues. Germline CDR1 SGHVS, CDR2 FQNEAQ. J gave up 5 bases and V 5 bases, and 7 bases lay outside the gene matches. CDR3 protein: CASSPTSGPDNEQFF. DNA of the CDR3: TGTGCCAGCAGCCCTACTAGCGGGCCCGACAATGAGCAGTTCTTC. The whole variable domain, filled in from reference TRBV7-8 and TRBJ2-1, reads GAGVSQSPRYKVAKRGQDVALRCDPISGHVSLFWYQQALGQGPEFLTYFQNEAQLDKSGLPSDRFFAERPEGSVSTLKIQRTQQEDSAVYLCASSPTSGPDNEQFFGPGTRLTVL.

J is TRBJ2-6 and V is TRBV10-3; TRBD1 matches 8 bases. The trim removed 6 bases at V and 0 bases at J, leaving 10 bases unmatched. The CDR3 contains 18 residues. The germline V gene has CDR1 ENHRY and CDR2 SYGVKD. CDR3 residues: CAISWDRLEISGANVLTF. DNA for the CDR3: TGTGCCATCAGCTGGGACAGGTTGGAGATCTCTGGGGCCAACGTCCTGACTTTC.

CDR3 coding DNA: TGTGCCAGCAGGGAACTAGCGGGAGCCGGGGAGCTGTTTTTT. It codes for CASRELAGAGELFF. The chain is built from TRBV28 and TRBJ2-2, with TRBD2 matching 11 bases. V lost 6 bases and J lost 6; bases outside the gene matches: 3. CDR3 size: 14 residues. Germline V CDR1 and CDR2: MDHEN, SYDVKM.

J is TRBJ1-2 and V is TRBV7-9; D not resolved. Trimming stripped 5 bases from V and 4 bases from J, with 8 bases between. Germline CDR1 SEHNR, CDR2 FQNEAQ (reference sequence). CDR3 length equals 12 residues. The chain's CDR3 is CASSLDIYGYTF. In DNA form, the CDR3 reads TGTGCCAGCAGCCTAGACATCTATGGCTACACCTTC.

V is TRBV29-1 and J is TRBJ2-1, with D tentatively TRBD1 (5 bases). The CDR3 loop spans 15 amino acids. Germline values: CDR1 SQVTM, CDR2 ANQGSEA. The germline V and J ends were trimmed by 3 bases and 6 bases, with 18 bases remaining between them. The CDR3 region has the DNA TGCAGCGTTGACCTCTATGGATCCCAGGGCAATGAGCAGTTCTTC. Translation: CSVDLYGSQGNEQFF.

The CDR3 bases are TGTGCCAGCAGCGTAGTCGGGACAGGGGGCAATGAGCAGTTCTTC. It yields the protein CASSVVGTGGNEQFF. The V call is TRBV9, the J call TRBJ2-1, with 11 bases aligning to TRBD1. The CDR3 length is 15 residues. The germline V gene encodes CDR1 SGDLS and CDR2 YYNGEE. V lost 0 bases to trimming and J lost 6 bases; unmatched junction nucleotides: 2.

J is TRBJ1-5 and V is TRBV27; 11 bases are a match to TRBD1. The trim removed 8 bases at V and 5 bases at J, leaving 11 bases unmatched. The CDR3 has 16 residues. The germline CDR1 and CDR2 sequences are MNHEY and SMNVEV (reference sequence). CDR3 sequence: CASDPRGQGGDQPQHF. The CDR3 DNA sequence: TGTGCCAGCGACCCCCGGGGACAGGGGGGGGATCAGCCCCAGCATTTT.

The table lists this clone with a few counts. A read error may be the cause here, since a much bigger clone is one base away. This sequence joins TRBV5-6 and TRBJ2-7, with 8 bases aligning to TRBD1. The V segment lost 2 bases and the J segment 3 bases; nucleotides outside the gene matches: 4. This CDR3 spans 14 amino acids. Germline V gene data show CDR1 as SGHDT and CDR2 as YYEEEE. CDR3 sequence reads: CASSFGTGHYEQYF. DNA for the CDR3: TGTGCCAGCAGCTTCGGGACAGGCCACTACGAGCAGTACTTC.

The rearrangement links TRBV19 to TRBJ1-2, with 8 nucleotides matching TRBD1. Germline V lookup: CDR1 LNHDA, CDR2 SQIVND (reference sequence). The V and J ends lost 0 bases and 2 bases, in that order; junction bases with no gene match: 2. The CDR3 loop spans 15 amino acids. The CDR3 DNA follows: TGTGCCAGTAGTATAGAGCAGGGGGCGAACTATGGCTACACCTTC. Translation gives CASSIEQGANYGYTF.

The CDR3 is CASSPGGREVSPLHF. CDR3 nucleotides: TGTGCCAGCAGCCCTGGTGGCAGGGAAGTTTCACCCCTCCACTTT. The rearrangement joins TRBV28 to TRBJ1-6, with D possibly matching TRBD1 (5 bases). Deletions cut 6 bases from V and 9 bases from J, with 18 bases between. The CDR3 covers 15 residues. The germline CDR1 and CDR2 sequences are MDHEN and SYDVKM. The variable domain in full, completed from reference TRBV28 and TRBJ1-6, reads DVKVTQSSRYLVKRTGEKVFLECVQDMDHENMFWYRQDPGLGLRLIYFSYDVKMKEKGDIPEGYSVSREKKERFSLILESASTNQTSMYLCASSPGGREVSPLHFGNGTRLTVT.

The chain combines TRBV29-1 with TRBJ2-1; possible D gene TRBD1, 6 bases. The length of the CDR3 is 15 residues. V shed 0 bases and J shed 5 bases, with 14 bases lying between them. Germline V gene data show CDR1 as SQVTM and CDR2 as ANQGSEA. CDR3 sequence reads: CSVEDTGRLDNEQFF. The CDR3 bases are TGCAGCGTTGAAGATACAGGGCGATTAGACAATGAGCAGTTCTTC.

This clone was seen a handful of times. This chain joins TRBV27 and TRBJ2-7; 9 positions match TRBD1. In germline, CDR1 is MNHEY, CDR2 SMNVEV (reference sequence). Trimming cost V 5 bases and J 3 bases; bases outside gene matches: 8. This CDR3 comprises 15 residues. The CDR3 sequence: CASSPGQGIYYEQYF. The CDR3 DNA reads TGTGCCAGCAGTCCGGGACAGGGTATATACTACGAGCAGTACTTC.

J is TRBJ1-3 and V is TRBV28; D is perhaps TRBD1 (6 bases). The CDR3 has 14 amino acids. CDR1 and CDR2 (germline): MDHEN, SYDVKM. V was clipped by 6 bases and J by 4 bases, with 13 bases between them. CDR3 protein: CASSPTGSGNTIYF. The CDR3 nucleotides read TGTGCCAGCAGCCCCACAGGGTCCGGAAACACCATATATTTT.

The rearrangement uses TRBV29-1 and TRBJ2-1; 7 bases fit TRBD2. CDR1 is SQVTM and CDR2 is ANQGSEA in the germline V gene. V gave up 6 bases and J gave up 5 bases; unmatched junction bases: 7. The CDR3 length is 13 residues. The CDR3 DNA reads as TGCAGCGTCGTCGGACTAGGGGACAATGAGCAGTTCTTC. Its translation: CSVVGLGDNEQFF.

As DNA, the CDR3 is TGCGCCAGCAGCCTAGAGGCGGGGGGGATCCAAGAGACCCAGTACTTC. Translating gives CASSLEAGGIQETQYF. The rearrangement uses TRBV5-1 and TRBJ2-5; 9 bases line up with TRBD2. Germline V lookup: CDR1 SGHRS, CDR2 YFSETQ. The length of the CDR3 is 16 residues. The J segment lost 1 base and the V segment lost 4 bases, leaving 8 bases of the junction unmatched.